The next 18 T cell receptor beta chains were all read from a single sample in a study of blood T cells in healthy people across ages. Sample-barcoded 5' priming and a J-beta primer mix drove a second PCR of about 7 to 11 cycles. TCRdb called the 5' RACE reads again in MiXCR, with one record for every CDR3 protein. This table has about 680,000 distinct CDR3 sequences, 49% appearing once. The sample was blood. These receptors all come from an older woman in good health.

The chain is built from TRBV7-2 and TRBJ2-7; 7 nucleotides line up with TRBD2. The germline V gene has CDR1 SGHTA and CDR2 FQGNSA. The length of the CDR3 is 16 residues. With V trimmed by 4 bases and J by 1 base, 10 bases remained unmatched. The CDR3: CASSSVGTSVSYEQYF. Written as DNA, the CDR3 is TGTGCCAGCAGCTCCGTCGGCACTAGCGTTTCCTACGAGCAGTACTTC.

The rearrangement links TRBV21-1 to TRBJ2-7; the table names TRBD2, a call not compared with the DNA. TRBV21-1 is flagged as a pseudogene. The CDR3 totals 14 residues. In nucleotides, the CDR3 is TGTGCCAGCAGCAAAGAGACTAGGCCCTACGAGCAGTACTTC. It codes for CASSKETRPYEQYF.

This clonotype was picked up many times. CDR3 loop: CASSYSSFWYEQYF. In nucleotides, the CDR3 is TGTGCCAGCAGTTACTCTAGCTTCTGGTACGAGCAGTACTTC. This chain joins TRBV6-5 and TRBJ2-7; no clear D gene. The CDR3 totals 14 residues. Germline CDR1 MNHEY, CDR2 SVGAGI. Trimming removed 0 bases from V and 4 bases from J, with 10 bases in between.

This sequence joins TRBV27 and TRBJ1-5; D is undetermined. Deletions cut 4 bases from V and 3 bases from J, with 13 bases between. The germline V gene encodes CDR1 MNHEY and CDR2 SMNVEV (reference sequence). This CDR3 spans 15 amino acids. As DNA, the CDR3 is TGTGCCAGCAGTTCCTCCCGAGGGTCCAATCAGCCCCAGCATTTT. Encoded protein: CASSSSRGSNQPQHF.

The chain carries TRBV11-1 and TRBJ1-2; the D gene is possibly TRBD1 (5 bases). From germline, CDR1 is SGHAT and CDR2 FQDESV (reference sequence). V lost 6 bases to trimming and J lost 8 bases, with 19 bases between them. The CDR3 totals 14 residues. In DNA form, the CDR3 reads TGTGCCAGCAGACCGAACCGGGACGAAGGCGGCTACACCTTC. It codes for CASRPNRDEGGYTF.

This clonotype was found once. The chain has TRBV30 and TRBJ1-2; the D is unclear. The germline gives CDR1 GTSNPN, CDR2 SVGIG (reference sequence). The CDR3 sequence is 12 residues long. V was pared by 4 bases and J by 1 base, with 7 bases between. The CDR3 coding sequence is TGTGCCTGGACAGACTTTAACTATGGCTACACCTTC. It encodes CAWTDFNYGYTF.

This clonotype was detected a few times. This chain links TRBV29-1 with TRBJ1-5; TRBD1 is a possible D gene (5 bases). V dropped 5 bases and J dropped 5 bases, with 13 bases sitting between them. This CDR3 comprises 13 residues. Germline CDR1 and CDR2: SQVTM and ANQGSEA. CDR3 sequence reads: CSVSKGSDQPQHF. The DNA of the CDR3 is TGCAGCGTTTCAAAGGGGAGCGATCAGCCCCAGCATTTT.

Written as DNA, the CDR3 is TGTGCCAGCAGCTCACAGCGGGAGGGTTCCTACGAGCAGTACTTC. Translation gives CASSSQREGSYEQYF. The gene calls are TRBV6-2 or TRBV6-3 and TRBJ2-7, with 10 bases fitting TRBD2. V shed 6 bases, J shed 1 base, and the junction held 6 bases outside the gene matches. Germline V gene data show CDR1 as MNHEY and CDR2 as SVGEGT. The CDR3 covers 15 residues.

This clonotype was picked up a small number of times. The rearrangement links TRBV29-1 to TRBJ2-1; 8 nucleotides match TRBD2. V shed 2 bases and J 10 bases; nucleotides not matched to a gene: 7. CDR1 and CDR2 from the germline V gene are SQVTM and ANQGSEA. The CDR3 loop spans 13 amino acids. Here the CDR3 reads CSVESSSSGEQFF. In DNA, the CDR3 is TGCAGCGTTGAATCGTCGTCTAGCGGGGAGCAGTTCTTC.

The chain employs TRBV7-9 and TRBJ2-7; weak D call: TRBD2 (5 bases). Germline CDR1 SEHNR, CDR2 FQNEAQ (reference sequence). This CDR3 contains 11 residues. V lost 7 bases to trimming and J lost 3 bases, with 7 bases between them. This CDR3 reads CASTRDYEQYF. DNA of the CDR3: TGTGCCAGCACTCGGGACTACGAGCAGTACTTC.

The chain links TRBV4-1 to TRBJ2-3; tentative D call: TRBD1 (6 bases). V was trimmed by 0 bases and J by 1 base, leaving 23 bases between them. CDR1 MGHRA and CDR2 YSYEKL come from the germline V gene. The CDR3 length is 20 residues. CDR3 DNA: TGCGCCAGCAGCCAAGATCGTATAACTCCAGGGGTTTATGGCACAGATACGCAGTATTTT. Protein product: CASSQDRITPGVYGTDTQYF.

The sample holds a few counts of this clonotype. This sequence joins TRBV29-1 and TRBJ1-2; D remains ambiguous. The CDR3 sequence is 13 residues long. Trimming pared 0 bases from V and 7 bases from J, leaving 12 bases between. The germline gives CDR1 SQVTM, CDR2 ANQGSEA. CDR3 nucleotide sequence: TGCAGCGTTGAAGATTCTCGGGTGTTTGGCTACACCTTC. Protein product: CSVEDSRVFGYTF.

The chain uses TRBV15 and TRBJ2-1; 13 bases agree with TRBD2. There are 14 residues in the CDR3. CDR1 is LNHNV and CDR2 is YYDKDF in the germline V gene (reference sequence). After removal of 4 bases from V and 8 bases from J, the junction contained 2 bases not matched to a gene. CDR3 loop: CATSIGLAGDEQFF. The CDR3, as DNA: TGTGCCACCAGCATTGGACTAGCGGGAGATGAGCAGTTCTTC. Combining the CDR3 with reference TRBV15 and TRBJ2-1 gives the whole variable domain DAMVIQNPRYQVTQFGKPVTLSCSQTLNHNVMYWYQQKSSQAPKLLFHYYDKDFNNEADTPDNFQSRRPNTSFCFLDIRSPGLGDTAMYLCATSIGLAGDEQFFGPGTRLTVL.

Concerning this clonotype itself: At one end, the junction sequence differs from germline, possibly due to a read error. The chain is built from TRBV7-3 and TRBJ1-2, with 10 nucleotides matching TRBD1. The germline V gene encodes CDR1 SGHTA and CDR2 FQGTGA. The CDR3 length is 16 residues. Here the CDR3 DNA reads TGTGCCTGCAGCTTAGTCCCGGGACAGGGGCGGGGTGGCTACACCTTC. Translation gives CACSLVPGQGRGGYTF.

The chain combines TRBV29-1 with TRBJ2-5, with 10 bases matching TRBD2. Germline CDR1 SQVTM, CDR2 ANQGSEA. The V and J ends lost 4 bases and 4 bases, in that order; junction bases with no gene match: 12. This CDR3 is built from 16 residues. CDR3: CSVGASGSLIRETQYF. In DNA form, the CDR3 reads TGCAGCGTTGGGGCTAGCGGGAGCCTTATTAGAGAGACCCAGTACTTC. The full variable domain, with the rest looked up from reference TRBV29-1 and TRBJ2-5, is SAVISQKPSRDICQRGTSLTIQCQVDSQVTMMFWYRQQPGQSLTLIATANQGSEATYESGFVIDKFPISRPNLTFSTLTVSNMSPEDSSIYLCSVGASGSLIRETQYFGPGTRLLVL.

The chain is built from TRBV4-3 and TRBJ2-1; the D gene is possibly TRBD2 (6 bases). The J call is doubtful: the DNA matches TRBJ2-7 better. The V gene's germline CDR1 is LGHNA and CDR2 YSLEER. This CDR3 has 15 amino acids. The CDR3 reads CASSPGLSAYNEQYF. DNA of the CDR3: TGCGCCAGCAGCCCCGGACTATCCGCCTACAATGAGCAGTACTTC.

Written as DNA, the CDR3 is TGTGCCAGCAGCCTAGAGGACGGGGCGGGTGGCTACACCTTC. Amino acid sequence: CASSLEDGAGGYTF. The chain combines TRBV21-1 with TRBJ1-2; the table's D call of TRBD1 was not tested on the DNA. TRBV21-1 is classified as a pseudogene. The length of the CDR3 is 14 residues.

The chain has TRBV20-1 and TRBJ2-1; 8 nucleotides match TRBD1. CDR3 length equals 15 residues. The ends lost 0 bases at V and 8 bases at J; junction bases unmatched: 9. The V gene's germline CDR1 is DFQATT and CDR2 SNEGSKA (reference sequence). CDR3 amino acids: CSARDLDRDRYEQFF. Here the CDR3 DNA reads TGCAGTGCTAGAGATCTGGACAGGGATCGGTATGAGCAGTTCTTC.